The clone carrying this TCR beta chain occurred a few times. Its specificity is not known. The CDR3 extends over 16 amino acids. Germline loops: CDR1 SQVTM, CDR2 ANQGSEA. V trimming: 6 bases; J trimming: 3 bases; junction bases outside the gene matches: 8. A library of TCRbeta sequences, prepared with unique molecular identifiers, was generated. TCRdb re-called the PCR reads with MiXCR, one entry per CDR3 protein. The table records around 700,000 distinct CDR3 sequences, roughly 14% of them present only once. This specimen comes from a study of T-cell reconstitution after alpha-beta-depleted transplantation in children. Whole-study findings and limits: T-cell counts and diversity at one year post-transplant came mainly from newly produced T cells. Expanded graft clones numbering several hundred reportedly gave rise to alpha-beta T cells about two months after transplant.

The sequencing here drew on PBMCs, taken before TCRalphabeta/CD19-depleted stem cell transplant. This sequence originates from a girl aged 2 to 10 with congenital amegakaryocytic thrombocytopenia, due to receive a stem cell transplant. This chain uses TRBV29-1 with TRBJ2-6; 10 positions agree with TRBD1. The CDR3 protein is CSVMGQGSDGANVLTF. DNA for the CDR3: TGCAGCGTGATGGGACAGGGGTCGGATGGGGCCAACGTCCTGACTTTC.